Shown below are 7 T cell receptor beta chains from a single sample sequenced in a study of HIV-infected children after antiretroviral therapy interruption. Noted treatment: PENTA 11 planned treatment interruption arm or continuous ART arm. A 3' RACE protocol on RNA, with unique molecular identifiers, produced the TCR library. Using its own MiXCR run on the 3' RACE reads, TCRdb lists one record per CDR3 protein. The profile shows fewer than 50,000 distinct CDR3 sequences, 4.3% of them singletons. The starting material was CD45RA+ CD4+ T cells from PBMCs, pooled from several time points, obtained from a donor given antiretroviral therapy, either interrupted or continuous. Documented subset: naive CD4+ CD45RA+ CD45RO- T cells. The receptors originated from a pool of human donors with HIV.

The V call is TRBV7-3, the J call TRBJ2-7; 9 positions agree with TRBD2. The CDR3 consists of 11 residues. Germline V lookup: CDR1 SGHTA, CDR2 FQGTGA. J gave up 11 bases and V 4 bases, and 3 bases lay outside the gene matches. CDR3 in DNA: TGTGCCAGCAGCTACGGGACTAGCAAGTACTTC. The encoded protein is CASSYGTSKYF.

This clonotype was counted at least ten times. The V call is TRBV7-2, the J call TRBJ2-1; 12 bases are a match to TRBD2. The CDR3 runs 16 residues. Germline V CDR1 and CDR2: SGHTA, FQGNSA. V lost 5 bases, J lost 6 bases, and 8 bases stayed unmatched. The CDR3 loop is CASSPRLAGDPNEQFF. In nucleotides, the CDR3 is TGTGCCAGCAGCCCCAGACTAGCGGGGGACCCCAATGAGCAGTTCTTC.

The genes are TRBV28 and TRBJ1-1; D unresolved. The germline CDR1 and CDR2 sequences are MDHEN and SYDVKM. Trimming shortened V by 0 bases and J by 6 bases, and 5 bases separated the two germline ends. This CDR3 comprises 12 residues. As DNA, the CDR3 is TGTGCCAGCAGTTTATGGGCAGCTGAAGCTTTCTTT. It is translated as CASSLWAAEAFF.

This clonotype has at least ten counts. Here the CDR3 DNA reads TGTGCCAGGTTAACTCGGACAGGGTCGGGGACCAAGACTGAAGCTTTCTTT. Amino acids: CARLTRTGSGTKTEAFF. The V gene is TRBV28, the J gene TRBJ1-1, with TRBD1 identical over 8 bases. The CDR3 has 17 residues. The trim removed 9 bases at V and 5 bases at J, leaving 20 bases unmatched. CDR1 and CDR2 from the germline V gene are MDHEN and SYDVKM.

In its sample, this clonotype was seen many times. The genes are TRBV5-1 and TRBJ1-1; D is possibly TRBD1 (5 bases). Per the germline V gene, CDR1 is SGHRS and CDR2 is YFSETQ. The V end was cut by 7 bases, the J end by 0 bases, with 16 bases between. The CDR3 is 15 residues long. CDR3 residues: CASADQRGLNTEAFF. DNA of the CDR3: TGCGCCAGCGCGGACCAAAGGGGCTTGAACACTGAAGCTTTCTTT.

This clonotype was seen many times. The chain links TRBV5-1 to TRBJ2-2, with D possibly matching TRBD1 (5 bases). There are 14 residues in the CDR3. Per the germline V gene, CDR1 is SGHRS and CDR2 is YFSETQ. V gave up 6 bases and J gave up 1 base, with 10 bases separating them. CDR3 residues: CASNFGQNTGELFF. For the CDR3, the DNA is TGCGCCAGCAATTTCGGACAGAACACCGGGGAGCTGTTTTTT.

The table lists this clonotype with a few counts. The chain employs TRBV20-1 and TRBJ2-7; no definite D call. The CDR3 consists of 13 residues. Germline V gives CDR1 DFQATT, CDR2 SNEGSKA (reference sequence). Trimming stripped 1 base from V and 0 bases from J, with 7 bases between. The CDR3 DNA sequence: TGCAGTGCTAGAGGAGGCCACTCCTACGAGCAGTACTTC. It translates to CSARGGHSYEQYF.